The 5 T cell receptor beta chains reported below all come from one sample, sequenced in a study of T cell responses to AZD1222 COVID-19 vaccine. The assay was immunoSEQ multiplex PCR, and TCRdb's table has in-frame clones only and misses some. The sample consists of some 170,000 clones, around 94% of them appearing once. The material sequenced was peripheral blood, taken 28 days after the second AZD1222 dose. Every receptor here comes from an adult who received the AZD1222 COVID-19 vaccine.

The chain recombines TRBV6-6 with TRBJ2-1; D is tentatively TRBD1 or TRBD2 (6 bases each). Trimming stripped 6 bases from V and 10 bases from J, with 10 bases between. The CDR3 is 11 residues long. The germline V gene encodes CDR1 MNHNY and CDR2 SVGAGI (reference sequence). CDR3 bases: TGTGCCAGCAGGGGGGGACAAGAGCAGTTCTTC. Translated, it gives CASRGGQEQFF.

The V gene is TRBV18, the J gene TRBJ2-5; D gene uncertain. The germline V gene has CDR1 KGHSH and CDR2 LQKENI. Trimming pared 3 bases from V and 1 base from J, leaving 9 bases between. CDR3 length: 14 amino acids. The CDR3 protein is CASSPGWSQETQYF. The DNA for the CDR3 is TGTGCCAGCTCACCTGGATGGTCCCAAGAGACCCAGTACTTC.

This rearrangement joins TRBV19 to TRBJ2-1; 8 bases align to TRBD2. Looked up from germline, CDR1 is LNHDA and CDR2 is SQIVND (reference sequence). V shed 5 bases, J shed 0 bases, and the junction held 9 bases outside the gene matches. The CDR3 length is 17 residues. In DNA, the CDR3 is TGTGCCAGTAGTCAGGGAGCGGGAGTAAGCTCCTACAATGAGCAGTTCTTC. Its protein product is CASSQGAGVSSYNEQFF. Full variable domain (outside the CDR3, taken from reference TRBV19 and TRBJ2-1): DGGITQSPKYLFRKEGQNVTLSCEQNLNHDAMYWYRQDPGQGLRLIYYSQIVNDFQKGDIAEGYSVSREKKESFPLTVTSAQKNPTAFYLCASSQGAGVSSYNEQFFGPGTRLTVL.

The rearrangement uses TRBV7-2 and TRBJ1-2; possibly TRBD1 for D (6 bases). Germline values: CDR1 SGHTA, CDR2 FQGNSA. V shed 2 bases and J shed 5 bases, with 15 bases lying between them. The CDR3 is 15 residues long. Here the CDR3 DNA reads TGTGCCAGCAGCTTATCCGACAGGAAGGGGTATGGCTACACCTTC. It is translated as CASSLSDRKGYGYTF.

In DNA, the CDR3 is TGTGCCACCAGCAGATATGACAGGGGACCTCGAGGCTACACCTTC. Encoded protein: CATSRYDRGPRGYTF. The chain combines TRBV15 with TRBJ1-2, with 8 bases matching TRBD1. Trimming took 2 bases from V and 8 from J; bases not matched to a gene: 10. Germline CDR1 LNHNV, CDR2 YYDKDF (reference sequence). The CDR3 loop spans 15 amino acids.